The sequence of this T cell receptor beta chain was determined in a study of glioma-infiltrating T cells. This clonotype occurred once. The antigen is undetermined. The iRepertoire nested amplicon-rescue multiplex PCR amplified TCR alpha and beta CDR3s from RNA. Tissue mRNA or PBMC total RNA, roughly 85-450 ng, went into one-step reverse transcription and amplification. TCRdb redid the calling of the multiplex PCR reads with MiXCR, one entry per CDR3 protein. The sample shows over 140,000 distinct CDR3 sequences, roughly 43% of them seen only once. Notes on the study in general: Tissue and blood shared very few CDR3 sequences.

The ends lost 4 bases at V and 4 bases at J; junction bases unmatched: 10. This CDR3 spans 15 amino acids. This sequence joins TRBV12-3 or TRBV12-4 and TRBJ2-7, with 7 positions matching TRBD1. The sample comprised glioma tissue, nonneoplastic brain tissue, or PBMCs (not recorded which). The receptor was isolated from a human donor with low-grade glioma or glioblastoma, undergoing nonglioma brain surgery, or in good health (not recorded which). This CDR3 reads CASSYSSRQGYEQYF. The CDR3 bases are TGTGCCAGCAGTTACTCCTCTCGACAGGGATACGAGCAGTACTTC.